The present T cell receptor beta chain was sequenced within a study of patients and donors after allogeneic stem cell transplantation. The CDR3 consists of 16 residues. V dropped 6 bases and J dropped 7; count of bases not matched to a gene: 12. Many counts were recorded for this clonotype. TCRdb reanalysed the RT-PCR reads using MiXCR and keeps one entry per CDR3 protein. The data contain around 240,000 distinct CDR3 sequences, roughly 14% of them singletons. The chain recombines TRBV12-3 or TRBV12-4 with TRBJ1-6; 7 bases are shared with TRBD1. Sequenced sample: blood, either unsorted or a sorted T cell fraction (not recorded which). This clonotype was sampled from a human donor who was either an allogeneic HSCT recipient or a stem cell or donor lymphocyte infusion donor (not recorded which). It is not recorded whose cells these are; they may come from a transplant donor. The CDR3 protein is CASRKTGRSENSPLHF. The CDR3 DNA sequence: TGTGCCAGCAGGAAGACAGGGCGGTCAGAAAATTCACCCCTCCACTTT.